This T cell receptor beta chain derives from a study of T-cell reconstitution after alpha-beta-depleted transplantation in children. General study results and limits: Fresh T-cell production supplied most of the T-cell counts and diversity seen one year after transplant.

A note on this clonotype: What it binds is unknown.

Trimming removed 0 bases from V and 2 bases from J, with 12 bases in between. Germline values: CDR1 MNHEY, CDR2 SVGAGI. This CDR3 has 16 amino acids. Preparation of the TCRbeta library was carried out with unique molecular identifiers. TCRdb passed the PCR reads through MiXCR, listing each CDR3 protein once. The sample carries about 500,000 distinct CDR3 sequences, 10% to 12% recorded once. Sequencing was performed on PBMCs, mostly from graft donor cells, taken 180 days after TCRalphabeta/CD19-depleted stem cell transplant. This receptor was taken from a female patient aged 2-9 years who had a stem cell transplant for aplastic anemia, so the T cells may come from the graft donor. This chain joins TRBV6-5 and TRBJ2-3; possible D gene TRBD2, 5 bases. This chain's CDR3 is CASSYSSGWVTDTQYF. The CDR3, as DNA: TGTGCCAGCAGTTACTCGAGCGGCTGGGTCACAGATACGCAGTATTTT.